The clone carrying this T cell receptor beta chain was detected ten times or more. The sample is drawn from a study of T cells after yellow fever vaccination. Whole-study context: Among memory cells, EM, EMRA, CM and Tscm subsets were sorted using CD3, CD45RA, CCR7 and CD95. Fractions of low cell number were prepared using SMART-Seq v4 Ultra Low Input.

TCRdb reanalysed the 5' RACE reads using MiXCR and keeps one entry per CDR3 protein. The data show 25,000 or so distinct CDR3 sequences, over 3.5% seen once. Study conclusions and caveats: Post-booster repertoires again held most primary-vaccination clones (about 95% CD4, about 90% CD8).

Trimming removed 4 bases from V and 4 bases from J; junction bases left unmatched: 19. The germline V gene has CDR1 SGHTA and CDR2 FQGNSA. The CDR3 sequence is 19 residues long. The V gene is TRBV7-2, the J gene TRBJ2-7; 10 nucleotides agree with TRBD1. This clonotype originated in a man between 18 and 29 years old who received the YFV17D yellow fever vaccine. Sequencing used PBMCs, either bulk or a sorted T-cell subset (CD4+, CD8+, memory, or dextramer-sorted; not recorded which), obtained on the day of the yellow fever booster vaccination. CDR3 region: CASSSHTTVGTGAMYEQYF. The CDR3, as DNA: TGTGCCAGCAGCTCGCACACCACCGTCGGGACAGGGGCGATGTACGAGCAGTACTTC.